This TCR beta chain came from a study of T cell repertoires in cytomegalovirus infection. Looking at the study overall: Public TCR beta signatures provided an indication of both CMV infection and a matching HLA type.

This clonotype showed up just a few times. Its cognate antigen is unknown. Study-level findings and limits: Predominance within the ex vivo response was attributable to HLA-C-restricted CMV-specific TCR beta clonotypes.

V lost 10 bases and J lost 7; bases outside the gene matches: 15. The CDR3 contains 15 residues. CDR1 is LNHDA, CDR2 SQIVND, per germline (reference sequence). Each CDR3 protein gets one entry after TCRdb re-called the reads with MiXCR. The sample contains 340,000 or so distinct CDR3 sequences, 25% of which appear only once. This clonotype originated in a human donor in good health (CMV status not recorded). Some clones in this sample may be carry-over from other donors' samples. V usage is TRBV19 and J usage is TRBJ1-5, with 8 bases that match TRBD1. Sample: cultured PBMCs, taken from culture after CMV antigen stimulation. CDR3 nucleotide sequence: TGTGCCACCCGCACCGGACAGGGTGTGGGACAGCCCCAGCATTTT. Translated: CATRTGQGVGQPQHF. Filled out from reference TRBV19 and TRBJ1-5, the complete variable domain reads DGGITQSPKYLFRKEGQNVTLSCEQNLNHDAMYWYRQDPGQGLRLIYYSQIVNDFQKGDIAEGYSVSREKKESFPLTVTSAQKNPTAFYLCATRTGQGVGQPQHFGDGTRLSIL.